This TCR beta chain came from a study of vaccination effects on CD4 cells after COVID-19 (dated by TCRdb to between 2021 and 2024). With respect to the entire study: Across the study, the median time from the second dose to post-vaccine sampling was 72 days (range 14 to 241). In both COVID-19 convalescent patients and infection-naive vaccine recipients, the study compared SARS-CoV-2 spike-specific CD4+ TCR repertoires from before mRNA vaccination with those from after it. The full study included approximately nine COVID-19 convalescent patients and several SARS-CoV-2-naive healthy vaccine recipients. The Oncomine TCR Beta short-read assay on an Illumina iSeq 100 was used to sequence cultures from other donors in the study. Results and caveats for the whole study, not just this receptor: In healthy vaccine recipients, vaccine-induced clones were almost all SARS-CoV-2 mono-reactive, with only 1 of 255 cross-reactive with common cold coronaviruses. Only a small number of convalescent patients were included, and no early post-infection timepoints were available, which limited the study. Marked clonal contraction was observed in both infection-induced and vaccine-induced clones at late post-vaccination timepoints, consistent with waning T cell responses.

The receptor library was made with the immunoSEQ multiplex PCR assay. DNA from the cultured, isolated CD4+ T cells was subjected to TCR beta CDR3 sequencing. The paper's data handling went like this. Non-productive TCR sequences were removed and reads were trimmed to the CDR3 region, keeping CDR3s of at least 7 amino acids. The MANAFEST web app was used to pick out antigen-specific clonotypes by comparing their expansion in peptide wells with that in reference cultures. Positive clones required FDR<0.05 expansion versus reference and all other wells, odds ratio above 5, and frequency above 0.1% in two replicate wells. Cross-reactive clonotypes were defined as significantly expanded in SARS-CoV-2 spike wells and in at least one common cold coronavirus spike condition. CDR3 similarity was assessed by Levenshtein distance with the stringdist R package, and unrooted trees were built with ape in R 3.6.1. Sourced from immuneACCESS, this table was stored by TCRdb with only in-frame sequences that have V and J called. A share of the clones is absent; for the studies checked, an unresolved V gene accounts for under half, and the remainder has no known explanation. That table gives V, J and clone size, and the DNA gave D and trimming. The sample contains about 46,000 clones, 74% of them found a single time. The leading ten clones occupy about 14% of the sample.

From its cysteine to its phenylalanine, the CDR3 spans 16 amino acids. Only CDR3 DNA remains: 48 bases, in frame from the first base. CDR1 and CDR2 (SGHTA, FQGNSA) derive from the germline V gene. Unmatched junction bases come to 4, with V trimmed by 2 bases and J by 3 bases. In the ViraFEST assay, PBMC were stimulated with viral peptide pools, and TCR sequencing was then used to find antigen-specific CD4+ T cell clonotypes based on their expansion. After more than nine days of culture, CD4+ T cells were isolated with the EasySep CD4+ T cell isolation kit. Two doses of either the BNT162b2 or the mRNA-1273 mRNA SARS-CoV-2 vaccine were administered to participants. The absence of prior SARS-CoV-2 infection in healthy vaccine recipients was confirmed by negative nucleocapsid antibodies before and after vaccination. A few million PBMC per well were cultured with approximately 10 ug/ml peptides in IMDM containing approximately 4.5% human AB serum, 10 IU/ml IL-2 and gentamicin. On days 3 and 7, half of the culture medium was replaced with fresh IL-2-containing medium. Each peptide stimulation condition was cultured in triplicate wells unless otherwise noted. PBMC were separated from whole blood using Ficoll-Paque Plus gradient centrifugation and were then either cryopreserved at -140C or used fresh. The overlapping peptide pools covered the spike proteins of SARS-CoV-2 and of the common cold coronaviruses HCoV-NL63, HCoV-OC43 and HCoV-229E. The QIAamp micro DNA kit was used to extract genomic DNA from the cultured CD4+ T cells.

Of note for this clone: Its specific antigen is unknown. Base qualities are not recorded, but no much larger clone differs from it by a single base.

This chain joins TRBV7-2 to TRBJ2-1, with 10 central nucleotides matching TRBD2. This sample comprised CD4+ T cells from PBMCs cultured with HCoV-OC43 spike peptides, obtained after COVID-19 vaccination. This specimen's cell subset or site label, per the study, means: HCoV-OC43 spike overlapping peptide pool stimulation. The sequence derives from a human donor who received a COVID-19 vaccine. The bases read TGTGCCAGCAGCTTAAACCAGCGGGAGGGCTACAATGAGCAGTTCTTC. It is translated as CASSLNQREGYNEQFF. Extended through the reference TRBV7-2 and TRBJ2-1 proteins, this CDR3 yields the full variable domain: GAGVSQSPSNKVTEKGKDVELRCDPISGHTALYWYRQSLGQGLEFLIYFQGNSAPDKSGLPSDRFSAERTGGSVSTLTIQRTQQEDSAVYLCASSLNQREGYNEQFFGPGTRLTVL.